The next 24 T cell receptor beta chains were all read from a single sample in a study of CXCR3-negative and CXCR3-positive naive CD8 T cells. It was by 5' RACE with UMI labels that the TRB cDNA libraries were prepared. TCRdb reprocessed the 5' RACE reads and reports one entry per CDR3 protein, with no DNA. The specimen's table records fewer than 90,000 distinct CDR3 sequences. Sequencing was performed on naive CXCR3- CD8+ T cells from blood. Subset of the sample: CD45RO-CCR7+CD27+CD95- naive CD8+ T cells lacking CXCR3 (TNR3-). These receptors were collected from a human donor in good health. Some clones in this sample may be carry-over from other donors' samples.

The chain recombines TRBV6-5 with TRBJ1-3; TCRdb designates TRBD1, a call that cannot be tested without DNA. This CDR3 has 14 residues. Germline V gene lookup returns CDR1 MNHEY and CDR2 SVGAGI. The CDR3 here is CASSPGTGTNTIYF.

This chain joins TRBV5-1 and TRBJ2-7. Germline-derived CDR1 and CDR2 are SGHRS and YFSETQ. The CDR3 length is 11 residues. CDR3 amino acids: CASSSAYEQYF.

The chain carries TRBV6-5 and TRBJ1-1; the TCRdb call, TRBD1, lacks DNA for checking. Germline V gene data show CDR1 as MNHEY and CDR2 as SVGAGI. The CDR3 totals 13 residues. CDR3 residues: CASSPGGVTEAFF.

This sequence joins TRBV5-1 and TRBJ2-7; TCRdb indicates TRBD1, and absent DNA this call remains unverified. This CDR3 is 15 amino acids long. Germline V gene lookup returns CDR1 SGHRS and CDR2 YFSETQ. The CDR3 loop reads CASSLPGTGGDEQYF.

This chain links TRBV20-1 with TRBJ2-7; TCRdb gives TRBD1 as the D gene, but with no DNA this cannot be confirmed. Germline V gives CDR1 DFQATT, CDR2 SNEGSKA (reference sequence). CDR3 length equals 13 residues. CDR3 sequence: CSAEEDISYEQYF.

The chain is built from TRBV29-1 and TRBJ2-5; the TCRdb D gene call, TRBD2, has no DNA to confirm it. The CDR3 totals 14 residues. Germline assignment: CDR1 SQVTM and CDR2 ANQGSEA. The CDR3 protein is CSVLSGGLQETQYF.

V gene TRBV6-2 or TRBV6-3 combines with J gene TRBJ2-2; TCRdb's assignment of TRBD1 cannot be checked, as there is no DNA. The CDR3 spans 17 residues. The germline V gene has CDR1 MNHEY and CDR2 SVGEGT. CDR3 residues: CASSYLLDRGMTGELFF.

The chain carries TRBV5-1 and TRBJ2-7; checking the TCRdb D call of TRBD1 is not possible without DNA. Germline CDR1 is SGHRS and CDR2 is YFSETQ. The CDR3 runs to 12 residues. The CDR3 here is CASSTTGDEQYF. Looking up the rest from reference TRBV5-1 and TRBJ2-7 gives the full variable domain: KAGVTQTPRYLIKTRGQQVTLSCSPISGHRSVSWYQQTPGQGLQFLFEYFSETQRNKGNFPGRFSGRQFSNSRSEMNVSTLELGDSALYLCASSTTGDEQYFGPGTRLTVT.

This chain links TRBV2 with TRBJ1-1; TCRdb calls TRBD1, which cannot be checked without DNA. Germline V gene lookup returns CDR1 SNHLY and CDR2 FYNNEI. CDR3 length: 15 residues. The CDR3 spells CASRMTGGPNTEAFF.

This chain joins TRBV5-4 and TRBJ2-1; as DNA is missing, the TRBD2 call by TCRdb cannot be tested. Per the germline V gene, CDR1 is SGHNT and CDR2 is YYREEE (reference sequence). The CDR3 runs 14 residues. This CDR3 is CASSRPVLADEQFF.

V is TRBV6-5 and J is TRBJ2-2. Per the germline V gene, CDR1 is MNHEY and CDR2 is SVGAGI. This CDR3 region has 15 residues. CDR3 in amino acids: CASSYGQLFTGELFF.

The rearrangement uses TRBV12-3 or TRBV12-4 and TRBJ2-3; TCRdb selects TRBD1, and the lack of DNA leaves this call unchecked. The CDR3 runs to 16 residues. CDR3 loop: CASSSRDRDNTDTQYF.

The V gene is TRBV5-1, the J gene TRBJ2-7. The CDR3 totals 13 residues. Germline assignment: CDR1 SGHRS and CDR2 YFSETQ. The CDR3 sequence: CASSSGLAPEQYF.

The chain has TRBV5-5 and TRBJ2-7. This CDR3 is built from 15 residues. Germline V gives CDR1 SGHKS, CDR2 YYEKEE (reference sequence). CDR3 residues: CASSLLLGGAYEQYF.

J is TRBJ2-7 and V is TRBV9; TCRdb returns TRBD2, unconfirmable since there is no DNA. Germline CDR1 is SGDLS and CDR2 is YYNGEE. This CDR3 has 13 amino acids. The CDR3 reads CASGQEDSSEQYF.

The rearrangement uses TRBV4-2 and TRBJ1-1; TCRdb designates TRBD1, a call that cannot be tested without DNA. Germline-derived CDR1 and CDR2 are LGHNA and YNFKEQ. The CDR3 runs 15 residues. The CDR3 loop is CASSHPGAPNTEAFF.

The rearrangement uses TRBV6-2 or TRBV6-3 and TRBJ2-7; TCRdb picks TRBD2, but there is no DNA to check that call. This CDR3 comprises 15 residues. Per germline, CDR1 MNHEY and CDR2 SVGEGT. CDR3 sequence: CASSYLAGPAYEQYF.

V usage is TRBV5-1 and J usage is TRBJ1-4; TCRdb's D gene call, TRBD1, goes unchecked for lack of DNA. Germline V gives CDR1 SGHRS, CDR2 YFSETQ. This CDR3 comprises 15 residues. CDR3 protein: CASSESGGSGEKLFF.

The chain links TRBV5-1 to TRBJ1-1; the TRBD1 assignment by TCRdb is unverifiable without DNA. CDR3 size: 13 residues. Per germline, CDR1 SGHRS and CDR2 YFSETQ. The CDR3: CASSLVGDTEAFF.

V gene TRBV7-9 combines with J gene TRBJ2-7; checking the TCRdb D call of TRBD1 is not possible without DNA. This CDR3 contains 14 residues. Germline CDR1 SEHNR, CDR2 FQNEAQ (reference sequence). The CDR3 loop is CASSHRDGAYEQYF.

This sequence joins TRBV7-9 and TRBJ2-7. The CDR3 covers 13 residues. CDR1 and CDR2 from the germline V gene are SEHNR and FQNEAQ (reference sequence). The CDR3 spells CASSPRDGYEQYF.

The chain carries TRBV3-1 and TRBJ2-1; TCRdb indicates TRBD1, and absent DNA this call remains unverified. The CDR3 consists of 17 residues. From germline, CDR1 is LGHDT and CDR2 YNNKEL (reference sequence). Here the CDR3 reads CASSPGTGAGLYNEQFF.

The chain recombines TRBV10-2 with TRBJ2-1. The CDR3 runs 13 residues. The V gene's germline CDR1 is WSHSY and CDR2 SAAADI. This CDR3 is CASSESSYNEQFF.

The chain uses TRBV19 and TRBJ1-3; the D call from TCRdb, TRBD1, cannot be confirmed without DNA. CDR3 size: 19 residues. Germline V gene sequence: CDR1 LNHDA, CDR2 SQIVND (reference sequence). The CDR3 is CASSFLGAPGQGDGNTIYF.